Presented here are 32 T cell receptor beta chains from one specimen sequenced in a study of cytomegalovirus exposure and HLA in healthy donors. Researchers ran the PCR with 60 Vbeta and 13 Jbeta primers. Produced via immunoSEQ multiplex PCR; TCRdb's table is partial and in-frame only. The table has 150,000 to 200,000 clones, roughly four fifths seen once; the top ten hold 1.5% to 1.7%. What was sequenced was PBMCs. These receptors all stem from a man in his forties in good health and CMV-seronegative.

J is TRBJ2-7 and V is TRBV2, with D perhaps TRBD2 (6 bases). The CDR3 runs 14 residues. V was pared by 6 bases and J by 4 bases, with 16 bases between. From germline, CDR1 is SNHLY and CDR2 FYNNEI. CDR3 protein: CASRGGSGRYEQYF. DNA of the CDR3: TGTGCCAGCAGGGGGGGAAGCGGAAGGTACGAGCAGTACTTC.

The V and J genes are TRBV10-3 and TRBJ1-2, with D possibly TRBD1 on 5 matching bases. With 0 bases removed from V and 4 bases from J, the gap between germline ends came to 12 bases. Germline CDR1 and CDR2: ENHRY and SYGVKD. This CDR3 region has 15 residues. The CDR3 sequence is CAISESAQGSYGYTF. The CDR3 DNA is TGTGCCATCAGTGAGTCGGCGCAGGGAAGCTATGGCTACACCTTC.

The rearrangement links TRBV18 to TRBJ2-2; weak D call: TRBD2 (6 bases). This CDR3 is 15 amino acids long. Germline loops: CDR1 KGHSH, CDR2 LQKENI. With 5 bases removed from V and 6 bases from J, the gap between germline ends came to 16 bases. CDR3 bases: TGTGCCAGCTCAGCGGGACCTCTCCCCGCCGGGGAGCTGTTTTTT. This codes for CASSAGPLPAGELFF.

This clone has just a few counts. The V call is TRBV6-1, the J call TRBJ2-7, with 8 positions matching TRBD2. This CDR3 is 14 amino acids long. J lost 2 bases, V lost 2 bases, and 2 bases had no gene match. Per germline, CDR1 MNHNS and CDR2 SASEGT. The CDR3: CASSELAGTYEQYF. Written as DNA, the CDR3 is TGTGCCAGCAGTGAACTAGCGGGCACCTACGAGCAGTACTTC.

The chain links TRBV5-1 to TRBJ2-3, with TRBD1 matching 8 bases. Germline V gene sequence: CDR1 SGHRS, CDR2 YFSETQ. Trimming took 4 bases from V and 7 from J; bases not matched to a gene: 11. The CDR3 has 15 amino acids. As DNA, the CDR3 is TGCGCCAGCAGCGCCGGGACAGGTCCTCACCATACGCAGTATTTT. Residues: CASSAGTGPHHTQYF.

This clone was counted a few times. The chain is built from TRBV27 and TRBJ2-7; D remains unclear. The ends were cut back, 3 bases at V and 0 bases at J, with 12 bases in the middle. This CDR3 is 15 amino acids long. Per the germline V gene, CDR1 is MNHEY and CDR2 is SMNVEV (reference sequence). The chain's CDR3 is CASSFTVGYSYEQYF. The CDR3 DNA reads as TGTGCCAGCAGTTTCACAGTAGGATACTCCTACGAGCAGTACTTC.

V and J are TRBV19 and TRBJ1-1, with D uncertain. V dropped 5 bases and J dropped 0 bases, with 4 bases sitting between them. CDR3 size: 12 residues. CDR1 is LNHDA, CDR2 SQIVND, per germline (reference sequence). The CDR3 region has the DNA TGTGCCAGTAGTTATCTGAACACTGAAGCTTTCTTT. Translating it yields CASSYLNTEAFF.

The V and J genes are TRBV7-8 and TRBJ1-1; D unresolved. The ends were cut back, 4 bases at V and 2 bases at J, with 20 bases in the middle. CDR1 is SGHVS, CDR2 FQNEAQ, per germline. The CDR3 extends over 17 amino acids. CDR3 coding DNA: TGTGCCAGCAGCTCCGACCCCCGGGCGGGAGGAAACACTGAAGCTTTCTTT. Translated: CASSSDPRAGGNTEAFF.

This chain joins TRBV5-1 and TRBJ1-1, with D maybe TRBD1 (5 bases). This CDR3 has 15 residues. Trimming removed 1 base at V and 4 bases at J, with 14 bases between. Germline loops: CDR1 SGHRS, CDR2 YFSETQ. The DNA for the CDR3 is TGCGCCAGCAGCTTGTTCGAGGGAGGGACCACTGAAGCTTTCTTT. Protein sequence: CASSLFEGGTTEAFF.

J is TRBJ2-3 and V is TRBV19, with a possible D match to TRBD2 (5 bases). The CDR3 is 14 residues long. V was trimmed by 7 bases and J by 0 bases, leaving 11 bases between them. Germline loops: CDR1 LNHDA, CDR2 SQIVND (reference sequence). CDR3 protein: CASISRGSTDTQYF. The CDR3, as DNA: TGTGCCAGTATCAGCCGGGGAAGCACAGATACGCAGTATTTT.

CDR3: CASSWIGQQNTEAFF. The CDR3 DNA reads TGCGCCAGCAGCTGGATAGGACAGCAGAACACTGAAGCTTTCTTT. V and J are TRBV5-1 and TRBJ1-1, with TRBD1 as a possible D gene (6 bases). Germline V gene sequence: CDR1 SGHRS, CDR2 YFSETQ. V lost 3 bases and J lost 1, with 13 bases in between. The CDR3 has 15 residues.

This clone was counted once. The V and J genes are TRBV10-3 and TRBJ1-5, with 8 bases lining up with TRBD1. This CDR3 spans 13 amino acids. Germline CDR1 ENHRY, CDR2 SYGVKD. The J segment lost 5 bases and the V segment lost 6 bases, leaving 3 bases of the junction unmatched. The CDR3 DNA sequence: TGTGCCATCAGCCAGACAGGGGATCAGCCCCAGCATTTT. Its translation is CAISQTGDQPQHF.

The J gene is TRBJ2-1, the V gene TRBV27; the D gene is possibly TRBD2 (6 bases). The CDR3 length is 14 residues. The germline V gene has CDR1 MNHEY and CDR2 SMNVEV (reference sequence). Trimming removed 3 bases at V and 6 bases at J, with 12 bases between. The CDR3 loop reads CASSFLGLRNEQFF. The DNA for the CDR3 is TGTGCCAGCAGTTTTCTGGGACTCCGCAATGAGCAGTTCTTC.

Only a few counts were recorded for this clone. A read error may account for a junction end that differs from germline. This sequence joins TRBV7-9 and TRBJ1-5; 11 nucleotides align to TRBD1. Germline V lookup: CDR1 SEHNR, CDR2 FQNEAQ (reference sequence). The CDR3 consists of 16 residues. The CDR3 loop is CSSSQGQGGYNQPQHF. The CDR3 nucleotides read TGTTCCAGCAGTCAGGGACAGGGGGGTTACAATCAGCCCCAGCATTTT.

The V and J genes are TRBV9 and TRBJ2-3; D remains unclear. V lost 5 bases, J lost 3 bases, and 16 bases lay in between. The CDR3 is 15 residues long. CDR1 and CDR2 (germline): SGDLS, YYNGEE. The CDR3 region has the DNA TGTGCCAGCAGTGAAAGTGGAGCCTTTACAGATACGCAGTATTTT. Translating it yields CASSESGAFTDTQYF.

J is TRBJ2-1 and V is TRBV7-2; 8 bases agree with TRBD2. This CDR3 has 14 amino acids. The V gene end was trimmed by 5 bases and the J gene end by 10 bases; junction bases not matched to a gene: 10. Germline loops: CDR1 SGHTA, CDR2 FQGNSA. This chain's CDR3 is CASSQELVAGEQFF. The CDR3 DNA follows: TGTGCCAGCAGCCAAGAGTTAGTAGCGGGAGAGCAGTTCTTC.

This clone was recorded only once. The chain combines TRBV14 with TRBJ2-7, with 8 bases fitting TRBD2. The CDR3 runs 13 residues. Per the germline V gene, CDR1 is SGHDN and CDR2 is FVKESK. V dropped 0 bases and J dropped 10; count of bases not matched to a gene: 5. Here the CDR3 DNA reads TGTGCCAGCAGCCAAGATGGGACTAGGGATCAGTACGTC. It codes for CASSQDGTRDQYV.

This chain links TRBV27 with TRBJ1-3, with D possibly being TRBD1 (5 bases). The germline CDR1 and CDR2 sequences are MNHEY and SMNVEV (reference sequence). This CDR3 has 12 amino acids. V was trimmed by 5 bases and J by 9 bases, leaving 11 bases between them. DNA of the CDR3: TGTGCCAGCAGTGGGGCTGGGGCCACCATATATTTT. Protein: CASSGAGATIYF.

The chain couples TRBV19 to TRBJ2-2; TRBD2 matches 12 bases. Germline V gene sequence: CDR1 LNHDA, CDR2 SQIVND (reference sequence). The CDR3 extends over 18 amino acids. The J segment lost 0 bases and the V segment lost 5 bases, leaving 7 bases of the junction unmatched. CDR3 residues: CASSFGLAGLTNTGELFF. As DNA, the CDR3 is TGTGCCAGTAGTTTTGGACTAGCGGGGCTTACGAACACCGGGGAGCTGTTTTTT.

The J gene is TRBJ1-2, the V gene TRBV28, with D unresolved. This CDR3 contains 11 residues. Trimming removed 6 bases from V and 7 bases from J, with 9 bases in between. Germline CDR1 MDHEN, CDR2 SYDVKM. The CDR3 coding sequence is TGTGCCAGCAGCCTAGACGGTGGCTACACCTTC. It encodes CASSLDGGYTF.

The J gene is TRBJ2-4, the V gene TRBV5-1; 11 positions agree with TRBD1. Germline V gives CDR1 SGHRS, CDR2 YFSETQ. The CDR3 is made up of 14 amino acids. Trimming took 4 bases from V and 8 from J; bases not matched to a gene: 5. In DNA form, the CDR3 reads TGCGCCAGCAGCCCCGGACAGGGGGCGGACATTCAGTACTTC. Translation: CASSPGQGADIQYF.

The V gene is TRBV6-1, the J gene TRBJ2-7; D is perhaps TRBD2 (5 bases). Germline V gives CDR1 MNHNS, CDR2 SASEGT. V was trimmed by 10 bases and J by 6 bases, leaving 10 bases between them. CDR3 length equals 10 residues. The CDR3 loop is CATSRVEQYF. The DNA for the CDR3 is TGTGCCACCTCGAGGGTCGAGCAGTACTTC.

The chain uses TRBV30 and TRBJ1-1, with D possibly being TRBD1 (6 bases). V shed 0 bases and J shed 1 base, with 6 bases lying between them. CDR1 and CDR2 (germline): GTSNPN, SVGIG (reference sequence). The CDR3 loop spans 13 amino acids. Here the CDR3 reads CAWSVQGNTEAFF. Here the CDR3 DNA reads TGTGCCTGGAGTGTACAGGGGAACACTGAAGCTTTCTTT.

The chain employs TRBV9 and TRBJ2-5, with TRBD2 matching 7 bases. The CDR3 length is 14 residues. CDR1 is SGDLS and CDR2 is YYNGEE in the germline V gene. J gave up 5 bases and V 0 bases, and 4 bases lay outside the gene matches. The CDR3 spells CASSVEGLGETQYF. The DNA of the CDR3 is TGTGCCAGCAGCGTAGAAGGACTAGGGGAGACCCAGTACTTC. The full variable domain, rest sourced from reference TRBV9 and TRBJ2-5, is DSGVTQTPKHLITATGQRVTLRCSPRSGDLSVYWYQQSLDQGLQFLIQYYNGEERAKGNILERFSAQQFPDLHSELNLSSLELGDSALYFCASSVEGLGETQYFGPGTRLLVL.

V and J are TRBV4-1 and TRBJ1-6; TRBD1 matches 11 bases. After removal of 4 bases from V and 9 bases from J, the junction contained 5 bases not matched to a gene. CDR1 and CDR2 from the germline V gene are MGHRA and YSYEKL. The length of the CDR3 is 15 residues. The CDR3 DNA is TGCGCCAGCAGCCGCGGACAGGGGGCTGGTTCACCCCTCCACTTT. Its protein is CASSRGQGAGSPLHF.

This chain joins TRBV28 and TRBJ1-5; 12 positions match TRBD1. CDR3 length: 16 residues. V lost 7 bases, J lost 6 bases, and 10 bases stayed unmatched. Looked up from germline, CDR1 is MDHEN and CDR2 is SYDVKM. The CDR3 DNA is TGTGCCAGCACCCTTACCGGGACAGGGGGCAGTCAGCCCCAGCATTTT. Amino acids: CASTLTGTGGSQPQHF.

J is TRBJ1-1 and V is TRBV19, with D tentatively TRBD1 (5 bases). Germline values: CDR1 LNHDA, CDR2 SQIVND (reference sequence). Trimming pared 6 bases from V and 6 bases from J, leaving 11 bases between. The CDR3 is 12 amino acids. CDR3 nucleotide sequence: TGTGCCAGTAGCCGCAGGGTCGCTGAAGCTTTCTTT. It encodes CASSRRVAEAFF.

The gene calls are TRBV10-3 and TRBJ2-3; TRBD1 aligns across 10 bases. CDR3 length: 16 amino acids. The J segment lost 4 bases and the V segment lost 2 bases, leaving 6 bases of the junction unmatched. Germline V gives CDR1 ENHRY, CDR2 SYGVKD. CDR3 loop: CAISEATGGGADTQYF. CDR3 in DNA: TGTGCCATCAGTGAGGCGACAGGGGGCGGCGCAGATACGCAGTATTTT.

The genes are TRBV6-5 and TRBJ1-5, with D hard to call. CDR1 MNHEY and CDR2 SVGAGI come from the germline V gene. The CDR3 length is 14 residues. V was shortened by 8 bases and J by 5 bases, with 16 bases between the two germline ends. The CDR3 is CASSEQAKYQPQHF. CDR3 bases: TGTGCCAGCTCCGAACAAGCGAAGTATCAGCCCCAGCATTTT.

The chain carries TRBV29-1 and TRBJ1-4; the D is unclear. V lost 0 bases and J lost 8, with 10 bases in between. This CDR3 region has 13 residues. Per germline, CDR1 SQVTM and CDR2 ANQGSEA. This CDR3 reads CSVEDLGREKLFF. Written as DNA, the CDR3 is TGCAGCGTTGAAGATCTTGGGAGGGAAAAACTGTTTTTT.

This clone was seen a few times. This rearrangement joins TRBV27 to TRBJ1-1, with 7 positions matching TRBD1. This CDR3 has 16 residues. In germline, CDR1 is MNHEY, CDR2 SMNVEV (reference sequence). J gave up 0 bases and V 4 bases, and 8 bases lay outside the gene matches. Here the CDR3 reads CASSSTSGTVNTEAFF. In nucleotides, the CDR3 is TGTGCCAGCAGTTCCACATCCGGGACAGTGAACACTGAAGCTTTCTTT.

The rearrangement joins TRBV7-2 to TRBJ2-2; TRBD1 agrees at 7 bases. CDR3 length: 14 residues. V shed 3 bases and J 7 bases; nucleotides not matched to a gene: 5. Germline CDR1 is SGHTA and CDR2 is FQGNSA. The CDR3: CASSLSQGVGELFF. The CDR3, as DNA: TGTGCCAGCAGCTTGTCTCAGGGGGTCGGGGAGCTGTTTTTT.